These T cell receptor beta chains were read from a single sample in a study of CD8+CD57+ T cells in acquired aplastic anemia. From the reads, TCRdb called clonotypes with MiXCR, one entry per CDR3 protein. Of roughly 160,000 distinct CDR3 sequences in the sample, about 64% are singletons; the top ten hold under 50%. The material sequenced was sorted CD4+, CD8+, or CD8+CD57+ T cells (not recorded which) from PBMCs. These receptors originate from a human donor in good health. Each CDR3 is given without its conserved first and last residue. The D gene is left open where the match is weak.

.	TRBV7-9	TRBJ2-4	ASSLEMGLAKNIQY
.	TRBV5-6	TRBJ1-1	ASSLHGMNTEAF
.	TRBV19	TRBJ1-1	ASSIGRGNTEAF
.	TRBV19	TRBJ1-1	ASSTIQKRNTEAF
TRBD1	TRBV19	TRBJ1-2	ASSRGQGQYYGYT
.	TRBV13	TRBJ1-5	ASGEGIGNSNQPQH
TRBD1	TRBV29-1	TRBJ2-1	SDTGGSYNEQF
TRBD2	TRBV18	TRBJ2-1	ASSPELAGGPFDANEQF
.	TRBV9	TRBJ2-5	ASSVAGGGGQETQY
TRBD1	TRBV25-1	TRBJ1-5	ASSITGGGNQPQH